This T cell receptor (beta chain) was profiled in a study of blood T cell repertoires in COVID-19. Study-wide background: Samples came from the United States, Italy and Spain, spanning acute and convalescent COVID-19. T cells, B-cell-depleted T cells, or PBMCs supplied cDNA or gDNA.

Original handling: Estimated nucleated cell counts came from reference gene primer amplification. Produced via immunoSEQ multiplex PCR; TCRdb's table is partial and in-frame only. That table is the source of V, J and clone size, and D and trimming were worked out from the DNA. The table records tens of thousands of clones, about 89% of them present only once. This CDR3 has 17 residues. The sequence derives from a human donor in a cohort sampled during active COVID-19. The V call is TRBV21-1, the J call TRBJ2-5; the table's D call of TRBD2 was not tested on the DNA. TRBV21-1 is marked as a pseudogene. The sequencing sample was made of peripheral blood. Written as DNA, the CDR3 is TGTGCCAGCAGCCGCCGGGGGGGAGGTGCGGGACAAGAGACCCAGTACTTC. The encoded protein is CASSRRGGGAGQETQYF.